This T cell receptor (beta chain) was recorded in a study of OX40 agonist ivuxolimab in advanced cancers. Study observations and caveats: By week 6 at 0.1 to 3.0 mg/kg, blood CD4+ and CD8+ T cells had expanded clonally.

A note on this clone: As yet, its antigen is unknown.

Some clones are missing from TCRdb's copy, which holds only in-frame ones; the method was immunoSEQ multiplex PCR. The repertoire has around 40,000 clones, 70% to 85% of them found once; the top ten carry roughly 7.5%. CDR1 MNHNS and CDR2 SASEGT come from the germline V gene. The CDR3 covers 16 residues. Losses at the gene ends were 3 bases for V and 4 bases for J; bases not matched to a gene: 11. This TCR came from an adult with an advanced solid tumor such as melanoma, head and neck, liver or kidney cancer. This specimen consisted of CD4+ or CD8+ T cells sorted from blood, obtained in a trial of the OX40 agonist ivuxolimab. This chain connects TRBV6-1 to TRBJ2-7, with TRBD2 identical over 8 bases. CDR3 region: CASSDPGVAGWYEQYF. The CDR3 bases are TGTGCCAGCAGTGACCCAGGGGTAGCGGGATGGTACGAGCAGTACTTC.